This TCR beta chain was identified during a study of T cell responses to AZD1222 COVID-19 vaccine. Study information: Second-dose groups at about 4 or about 12 weeks were pooled.

Using immunoSEQ multiplex PCR, the repertoire was profiled, and TCRdb retains in-frame clones only, with some absent. The table includes around 83,000 clones, approximately 91% detected once. This sequence was found in an adult in good health. The sequencing here drew on peripheral blood, taken on day 0 of AZD1222 vaccination.

The CDR3 DNA reads as TGTGCCATCATGGGGTCTGGAAACACCATATATTTT. This codes for CAIMGSGNTIYF. The rearrangement links TRBV10-3 to TRBJ1-3; D not resolved. V gave up 7 bases and J gave up 1 base, with 5 bases separating them. The CDR3 totals 12 residues. The germline V gene has CDR1 ENHRY and CDR2 SYGVKD.